Below, one T cell receptor (beta chain) is given with its context. The antigen is not known. This specimen belongs to a study of T cell responses to AZD1222 COVID-19 vaccine. Study outcomes and limitations: A mostly white British donor set with more females was recruited, and clonal diversity was possibly underestimated.

Trimming cost V 3 bases and J 6 bases, with 15 bases left between them. The CDR3 runs 14 residues. Germline CDR1 is DFQATT and CDR2 is SNEGSKA (reference sequence). Assay: immunoSEQ multiplex PCR; the TCRdb copy retains only in-frame clones and omits some. The table has more than 70,000 clones, 80% to 90% seen once. The TCR originated in an adult in good health. This specimen consisted of peripheral blood, obtained on day 0 of AZD1222 vaccination. The chain has TRBV20-1 and TRBJ2-1; possible D gene TRBD1, 5 bases. CDR3 sequence reads: CSASLGQGRNEQFF. CDR3 nucleotides: TGCAGTGCTAGTCTAGGGCAGGGTCGCAATGAGCAGTTCTTC.